This T cell receptor beta chain was recorded in a study of post-analysis software for immune sequencing data. For the study at large: Disease trajectories encompassed relapsing-remitting, secondary progressive and progressive-relapsing multiple sclerosis.

Deletions cut 0 bases from V and 9 bases from J, with 23 bases between. Per germline, CDR1 MGHRA and CDR2 YSYEKL. The CDR3 spans 17 residues. Study-level results: Multiple sclerosis was associated with a significant reduction in normalized Chao1 diversity relative to controls. With F measure, samples from one preparation batch clustered together strongly. Patients showed TRBV5-6, TRBV5-1 and TRBV20-1 among a few TRBV segments more frequent than in controls.

Comment on this clonotype: Its target is unknown.

Each TCR beta cDNA library carried unique molecular identifiers. Each batch of roughly 0.9 to 10 million T cells produced 490,000 or so cDNA molecules. MiXCR, applied by TCRdb to the PCR reads, yields one record per CDR3 protein. The sample includes 750,000 to 950,000 distinct CDR3 sequences, under 70% seen only once; the top ten take 4% to 5.5%. Sequences were obtained from blood. The sequence came from a girl aged 5-17 years with multiple sclerosis. J is TRBJ2-5 and V is TRBV4-1, with D perhaps given as TRBD1 or TRBD2 (6 bases each). This chain's CDR3 is CASSQEGGGGGNLAQYF. The CDR3 DNA sequence: TGCGCCAGCAGCCAAGAGGGCGGAGGAGGGGGTAATTTGGCCCAGTACTTC.